The 18 T cell receptor beta chains reported below all come from one sample, sequenced in a study of blood T cell repertoires in COVID-19. Profiled with immunoSEQ multiplex PCR; TCRdb holds only in-frame clones, not every one. The sample carries roughly 330,000 clones, about 84% recorded once. What was sequenced was peripheral blood. The receptors here all came from a woman between 45 and 60 years old with acute or convalescent COVID-19.

This clone has a handful of counts. The chain uses TRBV4-3 and TRBJ1-2; possible D gene TRBD1, 6 bases. Trimming stripped 0 bases from V and 6 bases from J, with 17 bases between. The CDR3 is 16 amino acids. The V gene's germline CDR1 is LGHNA and CDR2 YSLEER. CDR3 protein: CASSQDPLGGADGYTF. The CDR3 coding sequence is TGCGCCAGCAGCCAAGACCCCTTGGGGGGGGCGGATGGCTACACCTTC.

The rearrangement links TRBV7-9 to TRBJ2-6; 12 nucleotides agree with TRBD1. V was pared by 5 bases and J by 0 bases, with 8 bases of the junction left unmatched. This CDR3 contains 19 residues. Germline V lookup: CDR1 SEHNR, CDR2 FQNEAQ (reference sequence). CDR3 loop: CASSLGQGAQYSGANVLTF. CDR3 nucleotide sequence: TGTGCCAGCAGCCTGGGACAGGGGGCGCAATACTCTGGGGCCAACGTCCTGACTTTC.

The chain links TRBV11-3 to TRBJ2-7, with 7 bases identical to TRBD1. CDR3 length: 15 residues. V dropped 5 bases and J dropped 4; count of bases not matched to a gene: 11. Germline-derived CDR1 and CDR2 are SGHNT and YENEEA. The CDR3 DNA reads TGTGCCAGCAGCGTCGGGACAGTGGGATGGTACGAGCAGTACTTC. Its translation: CASSVGTVGWYEQYF.

The V call is TRBV5-6, the J call TRBJ1-3, with D uncertain. The germline V gene has CDR1 SGHDT and CDR2 YYEEEE. V lost 4 bases and J lost 1, with 6 bases in between. The CDR3 covers 13 residues. The CDR3 spells CASSLTSGNTIYF. Here the CDR3 DNA reads TGTGCCAGCAGCCTGACTTCTGGAAACACCATATATTTT.

In this sample, this clone turned up a few times. This chain connects TRBV19 to TRBJ1-1; D unresolved. The CDR3 extends over 15 amino acids. Germline V gene sequence: CDR1 LNHDA, CDR2 SQIVND (reference sequence). The V gene lost 10 bases and the J gene lost 5 bases, with 23 bases spanning the gap. CDR3 bases: TGTGCCATATCCCCTGGGCGGGGTGTGATGACTGAAGCTTTCTTT. Protein sequence: CAISPGRGVMTEAFF.

This sequence joins TRBV11-2 and TRBJ1-1; TRBD1 agrees at 7 bases. This CDR3 region has 16 residues. Trimming took 6 bases from V and 0 from J; bases not matched to a gene: 10. Per germline, CDR1 SGHAT and CDR2 FQNNGV. The CDR3 reads CASRIQGIIVNTEAFF. For the CDR3, the DNA is TGTGCCAGCAGAATACAGGGGATCATTGTGAACACTGAAGCTTTCTTT.

This chain links TRBV28 with TRBJ2-7, with D perhaps TRBD1 (6 bases). The CDR3 sequence is 14 residues long. Trimming took 7 bases from V and 6 from J, leaving 19 bases between them. Per germline, CDR1 MDHEN and CDR2 SYDVKM. CDR3 DNA: TGTGCCAGCACCGCCTGGGAGACACAGGGCGAGCAGTACTTC. It is translated as CASTAWETQGEQYF.

The V call is TRBV15, the J call TRBJ2-7, with a tentative D call TRBD1 (6 bases). V was shortened by 4 bases and J by 0 bases, with 13 bases between the two germline ends. Germline V gene data show CDR1 as LNHNV and CDR2 as YYDKDF (reference sequence). The CDR3 extends over 15 amino acids. Here the CDR3 DNA reads TGTGCCACCAGCATTAGACAGGCCACCTCCTACGAGCAGTACTTC. It codes for CATSIRQATSYEQYF.

For the CDR3, the DNA is TGTGCCAGCTCACCATACGACAGGGACAGAAATGAGCAGTTCTTC. Residues: CASSPYDRDRNEQFF. This rearrangement joins TRBV18 to TRBJ2-1; 7 bases are a match to TRBD1. Germline V gene sequence: CDR1 KGHSH, CDR2 LQKENI. The CDR3 contains 15 residues. J was trimmed by 7 bases and V by 2 bases; bases with no gene match: 8.

V usage is TRBV6-5 and J usage is TRBJ2-7; 12 bases fit TRBD2. CDR3 size: 14 residues. In germline, CDR1 is MNHEY, CDR2 SVGAGI. J was trimmed by 3 bases and V by 5 bases; bases with no gene match: 2. CDR3 DNA: TGTGCCAGCAGTAAACTAGCGGGAGGCTACGAGCAGTACTTC. Its protein product is CASSKLAGGYEQYF.

About this clone: The same CDR3 can be traced to other DNA sequences in this sample. The chain carries TRBV18 and TRBJ2-7; D is perhaps TRBD1 (6 bases). V was pared by 3 bases and J by 3 bases, with 12 bases between. The CDR3 is 14 amino acids. Germline V gene sequence: CDR1 KGHSH, CDR2 LQKENI. Here the CDR3 reads CASSPPTGNYEQYF. CDR3 DNA sequence: TGTGCCAGCTCACCTCCGACAGGTAACTACGAGCAGTACTTC.

V is TRBV28 and J is TRBJ1-6, with unresolved D. The length of the CDR3 is 15 residues. V was pared by 7 bases and J by 5 bases, with 15 bases between. Germline V gives CDR1 MDHEN, CDR2 SYDVKM. The CDR3 sequence is CASTIPARDNSPLHF. The DNA for the CDR3 is TGTGCCAGCACCATCCCGGCGAGGGATAATTCACCCCTCCACTTT.

The CDR3 region has the DNA TGCGCCAGCAGCTTGGCACAATCCGGGACAGGGGCCCACGAGCAGTACTTC. This encodes CASSLAQSGTGAHEQYF. The rearrangement links TRBV5-1 to TRBJ2-7, with 10 nucleotides matching TRBD1. CDR1 and CDR2 (germline): SGHRS, YFSETQ. Losses at the gene ends were 0 bases for V and 5 bases for J; bases not matched to a gene: 11. The CDR3 covers 17 residues.

J is TRBJ1-1 and V is TRBV4-1; no firm D call. The germline V gene has CDR1 MGHRA and CDR2 YSYEKL. CDR3 length: 15 residues. V was pared by 3 bases and J by 4 bases, with 15 bases between. The CDR3 DNA sequence: TGCGCCAGCAGCCATATAGGAGGAATGCGCACTGAAGCTTTCTTT. Its protein is CASSHIGGMRTEAFF.

The chain employs TRBV14 and TRBJ2-3; 10 nucleotides match TRBD1. Looked up from germline, CDR1 is SGHDN and CDR2 is FVKESK. The length of the CDR3 is 21 residues. Trimming took 0 bases from V and 1 from J; bases not matched to a gene: 16. The CDR3 protein is CASSQERGQGRSAWGTDTQYF. The CDR3 coding sequence is TGTGCCAGCAGCCAAGAGAGGGGACAGGGGCGCTCAGCCTGGGGCACAGATACGCAGTATTTT.

The chain combines TRBV24-1 with TRBJ2-1, with TRBD2 as a possible D gene (6 bases). Trimming took 4 bases from V and 0 from J, leaving 12 bases between them. The CDR3 spans 16 residues. Germline loops: CDR1 KGHDR, CDR2 SFDVKD. The CDR3 protein is CATSEPGTRSYNEQFF. The CDR3, as DNA: TGTGCCACCAGTGAGCCCGGGACTCGCTCCTACAATGAGCAGTTCTTC.

The chain has TRBV30 and TRBJ2-2; TRBD2 might be the D (5 bases). Germline values: CDR1 GTSNPN, CDR2 SVGIG (reference sequence). The V end was cut by 0 bases, the J end by 0 bases, with 14 bases between. The CDR3 length is 17 residues. CDR3 coding DNA: TGTGCCTGGAGTGTACTTTCTAGCCCAACGAACACCGGGGAGCTGTTTTTT. It specifies CAWSVLSSPTNTGELFF.

This clone has only one observation. The chain employs TRBV5-1 and TRBJ2-2; TRBD1 might be the D (6 bases). Deletions cut 2 bases from V and 3 bases from J, with 11 bases between. Germline-derived CDR1 and CDR2 are SGHRS and YFSETQ. The CDR3 spans 15 residues. The CDR3 loop reads CASSFLQGHTGELFF. DNA of the CDR3: TGCGCCAGCAGCTTCCTCCAGGGGCACACCGGGGAGCTGTTTTTT.